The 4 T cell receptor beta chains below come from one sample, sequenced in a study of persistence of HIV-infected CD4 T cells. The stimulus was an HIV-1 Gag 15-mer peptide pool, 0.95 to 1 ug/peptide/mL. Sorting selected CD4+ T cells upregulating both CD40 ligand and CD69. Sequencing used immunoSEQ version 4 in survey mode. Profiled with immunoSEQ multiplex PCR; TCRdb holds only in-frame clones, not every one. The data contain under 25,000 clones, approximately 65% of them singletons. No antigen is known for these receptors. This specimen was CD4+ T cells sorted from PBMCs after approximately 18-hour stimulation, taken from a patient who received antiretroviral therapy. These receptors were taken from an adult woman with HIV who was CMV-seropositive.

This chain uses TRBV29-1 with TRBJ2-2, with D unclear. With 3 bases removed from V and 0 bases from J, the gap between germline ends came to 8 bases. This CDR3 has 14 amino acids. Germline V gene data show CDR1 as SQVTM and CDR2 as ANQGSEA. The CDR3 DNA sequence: TGCAGCGTTGATTTACAAACGAACACCGGGGAGCTGTTTTTT. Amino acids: CSVDLQTNTGELFF.

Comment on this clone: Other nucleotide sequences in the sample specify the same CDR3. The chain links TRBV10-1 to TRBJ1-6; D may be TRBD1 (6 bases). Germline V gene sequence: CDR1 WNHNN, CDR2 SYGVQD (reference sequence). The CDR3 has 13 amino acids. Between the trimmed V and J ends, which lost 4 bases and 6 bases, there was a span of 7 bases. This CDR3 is CASSGGPNSPLHF. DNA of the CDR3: TGCGCCAGCAGTGGGGGGCCTAATTCACCCCTCCACTTT.

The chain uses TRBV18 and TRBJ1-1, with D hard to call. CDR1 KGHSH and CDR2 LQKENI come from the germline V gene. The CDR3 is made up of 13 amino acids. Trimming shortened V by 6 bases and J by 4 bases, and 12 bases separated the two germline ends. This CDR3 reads CASSKGGGTEAFF. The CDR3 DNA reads TGTGCCAGCTCTAAGGGAGGAGGCACTGAAGCTTTCTTT.

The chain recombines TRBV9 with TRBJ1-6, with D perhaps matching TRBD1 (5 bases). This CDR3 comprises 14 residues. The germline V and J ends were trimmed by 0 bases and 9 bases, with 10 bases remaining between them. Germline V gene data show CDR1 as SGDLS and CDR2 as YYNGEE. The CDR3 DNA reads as TGTGCCAGCAGCGTAGGGCAGGGTAGTTCACCCCTCCACTTT. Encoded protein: CASSVGQGSSPLHF.